This T cell receptor (beta chain) was observed in a study of a mutant IDH1 vaccine in newly diagnosed glioma (dated by TCRdb to the early 2020s). Turning to the overall study: Patients received eight vaccinations in weeks 1, 3, 5, 7, 11, 15, 19 and 23, corresponding to visits V03 through V10. Of the approximately 33 patients who were treated, 62.5% were male and roughly 38% were female, and the mean age was around 40 years. Peripheral blood samples were drawn at six visits, namely V03 (baseline), V05, V07, V10, V12 and V13. For exploratory analyses, longitudinal TCRB deep sequencing was carried out in around 24 treated patients wherever samples were available. In the chemotherapy-containing groups, vaccination started alongside temozolomide cycles, whereas in patients who had radiotherapy alone it started 4-6 weeks after radiotherapy. Before enrollment, most patients had been given radiochemotherapy with temozolomide as standard therapy, while the rest had received either radiotherapy alone or temozolomide alone. Results and caveats for the whole study, not just this receptor: Pseudoprogression seemed to be unrelated to changes in the top peripheral T cell clonotypes found by TCRB sequencing. Immune responses induced by the vaccine were seen in 93.3% of patients across multiple MHC alleles. Availability determined which PBMC samples were chosen for TCRB deep sequencing. According to the authors, sample limitations meant that analyses of patient blood samples could not be reproduced.

This clone was seen more than once but under ten times. Its specific antigen is unknown. Base quality data are lacking; no much larger clone is found one base away. The V and J ends are trimmed by 6 bases and 2 bases, leaving 7 bases between them. CDR1 and CDR2 (MNHEY, SVGAGI) derive from the germline V gene. The CDR3 has 12 amino acids, counting the end cysteine and phenylalanine. Only the CDR3 DNA is retained, 36 bases long and in frame from the first base. The time point tag for this specimen amounts to: week 11, during vaccination. Every vaccine dose consisted of 300 ug of a 20-mer mutant IDH1 peptide in Montanide, administered subcutaneously together with topical imiquimod. The donors had newly diagnosed IDH1-mutant astrocytomas of WHO grade 3 or 4 that showed loss of nuclear ATRX. The samples were drawn from NOA16, a multicentre, single-arm, open-label phase I trial in Germany that tested a mutant IDH1 peptide vaccine in humans for the first time. Genomic DNA for TCRB sequencing was isolated from EDTA blood with the DNeasy Blood and Tissue Kit.

The protocol used for the library was the immunoSEQ multiplex PCR assay. Rearranged TCR beta chain sequences were amplified with the hsTCRB Kit following the manufacturer's protocol. Sequencing of TCRB libraries was carried out on an Illumina MiSeq. As for the authors' bioinformatics: The proprietary platform of the kit vendor was used for demultiplexing, trimming and gene mapping. In TCRdb, the immuneACCESS table is reduced to in-frame sequences with V and J assigned. These tables do not hold every clone; where another copy was compared, an unresolved V gene accounts for under half, and the others remain unexplained. V, J and clone size reflect that table, while D and trimming were determined from the DNA. The sample table lists around 120,000 clones, roughly 75% of them with a count of one. The top ten clonotypes cover around 5.5% of the sample.

This TCR was sampled from a man aged 35 to 55 with glioma. This sequence uses TRBV6-5 and TRBJ1-1; the D gene cannot be resolved reliably. The starting material was PBMCs, obtained from a glioma patient whose treatment included an IDH1 peptide vaccine. For the CDR3, the sequence is CASSMTNTEAFF. The DNA reads as follows: TGTGCCAGCAGCATGACAAACACTGAAGCTTTCTTT.